One and the same sample provided the 23 T cell receptor beta chains below, sequenced in a study of blood T cell repertoires in COVID-19. The assay was immunoSEQ multiplex PCR, and TCRdb's table has in-frame clones only and misses some. The sample yields about 200,000 clones, about 83% seen once. The material sequenced was PBMCs or T cells enriched from blood (not recorded which). The receptors derive from a man in his forties or fifties with acute COVID-19.

This clone was observed many times. V and J are TRBV28 and TRBJ1-2; 9 nucleotides match TRBD1. The V gene end was trimmed by 7 bases and the J gene end by 5 bases; junction bases not matched to a gene: 8. The CDR3 totals 14 residues. Germline CDR1 MDHEN, CDR2 SYDVKM. CDR3 nucleotides: TGTGCCAGCACGGCCGGGGGACAGGGATATGGCTACACCTTC. Translation: CASTAGGQGYGYTF.

The V call is TRBV5-1, the J call TRBJ2-5; 11 nucleotides line up with TRBD1. The CDR3 contains 14 residues. Germline CDR1 SGHRS, CDR2 YFSETQ. Trimming at V came to 4 bases and at J to 4 bases, leaving 3 bases not matched to a gene. The CDR3 sequence is CASSGQGAGETQYF. Here the CDR3 DNA reads TGCGCCAGCAGCGGACAGGGGGCAGGAGAGACCCAGTACTTC. Full variable domain (missing parts from reference TRBV5-1 and TRBJ2-5): KAGVTQTPRYLIKTRGQQVTLSCSPISGHRSVSWYQQTPGQGLQFLFEYFSETQRNKGNFPGRFSGRQFSNSRSEMNVSTLELGDSALYLCASSGQGAGETQYFGPGTRLLVL.

V gene TRBV19 combines with J gene TRBJ2-1, with TRBD2 matching 7 bases. The length of the CDR3 is 14 residues. Germline trimming cut 3 bases from V and 5 bases from J; bases unmatched to any gene: 4. CDR1 LNHDA and CDR2 SQIVND come from the germline V gene (reference sequence). The chain's CDR3 is CASSIQRGHNEQFF. Here the CDR3 DNA reads TGTGCCAGTAGTATTCAGCGGGGCCACAATGAGCAGTTCTTC.

This clone was picked up one time. The V and J genes are TRBV19 and TRBJ1-2, with a tentative D call TRBD1 (5 bases). CDR3 length: 14 amino acids. V lost 6 bases and J 8 bases, leaving 19 bases between the germline ends. Germline lookup yields CDR1 LNHDA and CDR2 SQIVND (reference sequence). CDR3 loop: CASRGPGSDQGYTF. For the CDR3, the DNA is TGTGCCAGTAGGGGTCCAGGGTCAGATCAGGGCTACACCTTC.

The V gene is TRBV14, the J gene TRBJ2-1, with 9 positions matching TRBD2. The CDR3 covers 15 residues. V lost 4 bases, J lost 7 bases, and 8 bases stayed unmatched. Germline V gene data show CDR1 as SGHDN and CDR2 as FVKESK. The CDR3 is CASSPPAGGRNEQFF. The CDR3 DNA sequence: TGTGCCAGCAGCCCCCCAGCGGGAGGTCGGAATGAGCAGTTCTTC.

The chain recombines TRBV19 with TRBJ1-1; 10 bases align to TRBD1. V gave up 4 bases and J gave up 4 bases; unmatched junction bases: 6. This CDR3 is built from 15 residues. CDR1 and CDR2 from the germline V gene are LNHDA and SQIVND (reference sequence). CDR3 coding DNA: TGTGCCAGTAGTAGAGGACAGGGGGTCGGCACTGAAGCTTTCTTT. Its protein is CASSRGQGVGTEAFF.

This sequence joins TRBV11-2 and TRBJ2-7; D is unclear. The V end was cut by 5 bases, the J end by 2 bases, with 13 bases between. Germline V gene sequence: CDR1 SGHAT, CDR2 FQNNGV. CDR3 length: 14 amino acids. The CDR3 protein is CASSLGIATYEQYF. For the CDR3, the DNA is TGTGCCAGCAGCCTAGGGATAGCTACCTACGAGCAGTACTTC.

J is TRBJ2-7 and V is TRBV5-6; the match to TRBD2 covers 7 bases. The CDR3 extends over 13 amino acids. With 6 bases clipped from V and 6 bases from J, the junction kept 9 bases outside the gene matches. Germline V gene sequence: CDR1 SGHDT, CDR2 YYEEEE. The CDR3 region is CASTAGLSPEQYF. The CDR3 nucleotides are TGTGCCAGCACAGCGGGGCTGTCCCCCGAGCAGTACTTC.

Of note for this clone: One end of the junction fails to match germline, which may point to a read error. The chain has TRBV3-1 (or the pseudogene TRBV3-2) and TRBJ1-5; maybe TRBD1 (5 bases). The V gene's germline CDR1 is LGHDT and CDR2 YNNKEL (reference sequence). The length of the CDR3 is 13 residues. CDR3 protein: CASSLRGGATIIF. In DNA, the CDR3 is TGTGCCAGCAGCCTAAGAGGAGGGGCCACTATCATTTTT.

This clone was found a few times. The chain carries TRBV28 and TRBJ1-5; D not resolved. Germline V gene sequence: CDR1 MDHEN, CDR2 SYDVKM. V lost 10 bases and J 4 bases, leaving 11 bases between the germline ends. CDR3 length: 12 residues. The CDR3 loop is CATKASNQPQHF. CDR3 coding DNA: TGTGCCACCAAAGCTTCAAATCAGCCCCAGCATTTT.

J is TRBJ2-3 and V is TRBV5-1; TRBD1 matches at 9 bases. There are 16 residues in the CDR3. V shed 4 bases, J shed 2 bases, and the junction held 8 bases outside the gene matches. The germline V gene has CDR1 SGHRS and CDR2 YFSETQ. The CDR3 loop is CASSPEGQGVTDTQYF. CDR3 DNA sequence: TGCGCCAGCAGCCCTGAGGGACAGGGCGTCACAGATACGCAGTATTTT.

V is TRBV9 and J is TRBJ2-1; 9 bases are shared with TRBD2. The CDR3 is made up of 18 amino acids. The V segment lost 3 bases and the J segment 6 bases; nucleotides outside the gene matches: 16. Per the germline V gene, CDR1 is SGDLS and CDR2 is YYNGEE. The CDR3 DNA is TGTGCCAGCAGCGACAGTCTTAAGACTAGCGGCCGGGGCAATGAGCAGTTCTTC. This gives the protein CASSDSLKTSGRGNEQFF.

A remark on this clone: A read error may produce the germline difference seen at one junction end. J is TRBJ2-1 and V is TRBV4-2, with 12 bases identical to TRBD2. CDR1 and CDR2 (germline): LGHNA, YNFKEQ. This CDR3 contains 20 residues. The CDR3 here is CASSQEVASGRAGLYIEQFF. DNA for the CDR3: TGTGCCAGCAGCCAAGAAGTGGCTAGCGGGAGGGCCGGGCTCTACATTGAGCAGTTCTTC.

The V call is TRBV19, the J call TRBJ2-3, with unresolved D. The V and J ends lost 7 bases and 6 bases respectively, with 14 bases between them. The CDR3 has 13 residues. CDR1 is LNHDA, CDR2 SQIVND, per germline (reference sequence). The DNA for the CDR3 is TGTGCCAGTATCCCTCCTGGAGCGGATACGCAGTATTTT. Translated, it gives CASIPPGADTQYF.

V and J are TRBV19 and TRBJ2-7; no clear D. Trimming stripped 4 bases from V and 1 base from J, with 11 bases between. CDR1 LNHDA and CDR2 SQIVND come from the germline V gene (reference sequence). This CDR3 has 14 residues. This chain's CDR3 is CASSTRTSSYEQYF. DNA for the CDR3: TGTGCCAGTAGTACACGCACGAGTTCCTACGAGCAGTACTTC.

The chain links TRBV5-1 to TRBJ2-7, with a weak D call TRBD1 (5 bases). This CDR3 comprises 13 residues. The V end lost 5 bases, the J end lost 7 bases, and 16 bases lay between the germline ends. Germline CDR1 SGHRS, CDR2 YFSETQ. The CDR3 DNA reads as TGCGCCAGCAGAGGGGAAGGTCGTGGAGAGCAGTACTTC. It translates to CASRGEGRGEQYF.

The genes are TRBV10-3 and TRBJ2-3; 10 bases are shared with TRBD1. The CDR3 is made up of 17 amino acids. V lost 0 bases to trimming and J lost 6 bases; unmatched junction nucleotides: 9. Germline lookup yields CDR1 ENHRY and CDR2 SYGVKD. DNA of the CDR3: TGTGCCATCAGTGAGTCGACTCTTGGGACAGGGGAGGATACGCAGTATTTT. Translation gives CAISESTLGTGEDTQYF.

The chain uses TRBV28 and TRBJ1-6, with D uncertain. CDR1 is MDHEN, CDR2 SYDVKM, per germline. This CDR3 is 14 amino acids long. V gave up 2 bases and J gave up 9 bases, with 11 bases separating them. The CDR3 region is CASSLKGSTSPLHF. CDR3 nucleotide sequence: TGTGCCAGCAGTTTAAAAGGGAGTACTTCACCCCTCCACTTT. The full variable domain, with the rest looked up from reference TRBV28 and TRBJ1-6, is DVKVTQSSRYLVKRTGEKVFLECVQDMDHENMFWYRQDPGLGLRLIYFSYDVKMKEKGDIPEGYSVSREKKERFSLILESASTNQTSMYLCASSLKGSTSPLHFGNGTRLTVT.

The rearrangement links TRBV28 to TRBJ1-5, with 10 bases lining up with TRBD1. This CDR3 has 18 residues. V lost 3 bases and J lost 2; bases outside the gene matches: 10. Germline V gene lookup returns CDR1 MDHEN and CDR2 SYDVKM. The DNA of the CDR3 is TGTGCCAGCAGTTTGAGGGACAGGGGATCTCTGGGCAATCAGCCCCAGCATTTT. Translated, it gives CASSLRDRGSLGNQPQHF. The full variable domain, in which reference TRBV28 and TRBJ1-5 provide the parts outside the CDR3, is DVKVTQSSRYLVKRTGEKVFLECVQDMDHENMFWYRQDPGLGLRLIYFSYDVKMKEKGDIPEGYSVSREKKERFSLILESASTNQTSMYLCASSLRDRGSLGNQPQHFGDGTRLSIL.

This chain connects TRBV5-1 to TRBJ1-5, with TRBD1 matching 9 bases. Germline V CDR1 and CDR2: SGHRS, YFSETQ. Trimming at V came to 4 bases and at J to 6 bases, leaving 5 bases not matched to a gene. The CDR3 runs 14 residues. The CDR3 sequence: CASSRTGDGQPQHF. CDR3 nucleotides: TGCGCCAGCAGCAGGACAGGGGACGGTCAGCCCCAGCATTTT.

This sequence joins TRBV7-2 and TRBJ2-3; 9 bases are a match to TRBD2. Germline CDR1 and CDR2: SGHTA and FQGNSA. The CDR3 length is 16 residues. Trimming cost V 6 bases and J 3 bases; bases outside gene matches: 10. The CDR3 DNA is TGTGCCAGCAGTCCCATGACTAGCGGCGCTACAGATACGCAGTATTTT. It codes for CASSPMTSGATDTQYF.

This sequence joins TRBV25-1 and TRBJ1-4; 7 bases line up with TRBD1. V trimming: 4 bases; J trimming: 7 bases; junction bases outside the gene matches: 6. The CDR3 is 14 amino acids. The germline V gene has CDR1 MGHDK and CDR2 SYGVNS. Here the CDR3 reads CASSVRDSSEKLFF. As DNA, the CDR3 is TGTGCCAGCAGTGTCCGGGACAGCAGTGAAAAACTGTTTTTT.

The chain recombines TRBV14 with TRBJ2-7; 9 bases align to TRBD2. From germline, CDR1 is SGHDN and CDR2 FVKESK. V was clipped by 4 bases and J by 3 bases; unmatched bases: 4. This CDR3 is built from 14 residues. The CDR3 DNA reads as TGTGCCAGCAGCCCCGGCGGGGGGGGCTACGAGCAGTACTTC. It translates to CASSPGGGGYEQYF.